The 24 T cell receptor beta chains reported below all come from one sample, sequenced in a study of blood T cell repertoires in COVID-19. Libraries were prepared by immunoSEQ multiplex PCR; TCRdb keeps only in-frame clonotypes and omits some of them. The sample carries approximately 340,000 clones, 80% to 90% recorded once. The sample consisted of peripheral blood. The receptors here all came from a man aged 25 to 40 with COVID-19, enrolled during active disease.

The J gene is TRBJ2-7, the V gene TRBV6-2 or TRBV6-3, with TRBD1 matching 11 bases. CDR3 size: 16 residues. Trimming cost V 6 bases and J 6 bases; bases outside gene matches: 13. Germline loops: CDR1 MNHEY, CDR2 SVGEGT. CDR3 loop: CASSRTGGEPVAEQYF. For the CDR3, the DNA is TGTGCCAGCAGCCGGACAGGGGGCGAACCAGTCGCCGAGCAGTACTTC.

The chain joins TRBV9 to TRBJ2-7; 7 positions agree with TRBD2. The junction had 3 bases not matched to a gene; V was cut back by 0 bases and J by 6 bases. The CDR3 covers 13 residues. Germline V gives CDR1 SGDLS, CDR2 YYNGEE. CDR3 loop: CASSVAGGSEQYF. The CDR3 DNA reads as TGTGCCAGCAGCGTAGCCGGGGGGAGCGAGCAGTACTTC.

The chain has TRBV6-5 and TRBJ1-6; weak D call: TRBD1 (6 bases). In germline, CDR1 is MNHEY, CDR2 SVGAGI. CDR3 length: 16 residues. The V and J ends lost 2 bases and 9 bases respectively, with 17 bases between them. The CDR3 spells CASSYGPVGASSPLHF. The CDR3 DNA follows: TGTGCCAGCAGTTACGGCCCCGTGGGGGCAAGTTCACCCCTCCACTTT.

The chain has TRBV28 and TRBJ2-7; perhaps TRBD2 as D (5 bases). Trimming left V 1 base short and J 2 bases short, with 15 bases between. CDR3 length equals 16 residues. The germline gives CDR1 MDHEN, CDR2 SYDVKM. This CDR3 reads CASSLSGLGRTYEQYF. DNA for the CDR3: TGTGCCAGCAGTTTATCCGGACTCGGCCGTACCTACGAGCAGTACTTC.

The chain joins TRBV19 to TRBJ2-1; 16 nucleotides agree with TRBD2. J gave up 3 bases and V 5 bases, and 10 bases lay outside the gene matches. Germline V gene lookup returns CDR1 LNHDA and CDR2 SQIVND (reference sequence). There are 19 residues in the CDR3. This CDR3 is CASSPPKGLAGGIYNEQFF. Here the CDR3 DNA reads TGTGCCAGTAGTCCACCGAAGGGACTAGCGGGAGGGATCTACAATGAGCAGTTCTTC.

The chain couples TRBV7-2 to TRBJ2-5; possibly TRBD2 for D (5 bases). This CDR3 contains 13 residues. Germline V gene data show CDR1 as SGHTA and CDR2 as FQGNSA. The V end was cut by 0 bases, the J end by 9 bases, with 11 bases between. In nucleotides, the CDR3 is TGTGCCAGCAGCTTAGCAGAGTTCGGGGCCCAGTACTTC. Amino acids: CASSLAEFGAQYF. Supplemented by reference TRBV7-2 and TRBJ2-5, the full variable domain reads GAGVSQSPSNKVTEKGKDVELRCDPISGHTALYWYRQSLGQGLEFLIYFQGNSAPDKSGLPSDRFSAERTGGSVSTLTIQRTQQEDSAVYLCASSLAEFGAQYFGPGTRLLVL.

The J gene is TRBJ2-6, the V gene TRBV9, with D possibly TRBD1 on 5 matching bases. V lost 0 bases and J 0 bases, leaving 16 bases between the germline ends. Germline values: CDR1 SGDLS, CDR2 YYNGEE. CDR3 length equals 19 residues. CDR3 in amino acids: CASSVAIQGWSSGANVLTF. In DNA form, the CDR3 reads TGTGCCAGCAGCGTAGCTATCCAGGGCTGGAGCTCTGGGGCCAACGTCCTGACTTTC. The full variable domain, its missing parts supplied by reference TRBV9 and TRBJ2-6, is DSGVTQTPKHLITATGQRVTLRCSPRSGDLSVYWYQQSLDQGLQFLIQYYNGEERAKGNILERFSAQQFPDLHSELNLSSLELGDSALYFCASSVAIQGWSSGANVLTFGAGSRLTVL.

The chain is built from TRBV10-2 and TRBJ2-5; a weak D match, TRBD1 (6 bases). V was clipped by 4 bases and J by 1 base, with 13 bases between them. The CDR3 loop spans 15 amino acids. The germline V gene has CDR1 WSHSY and CDR2 SAAADI. The CDR3 bases are TGCGCCAGCAGTGCGCAGGGGACCTTCCAAGAGACCCAGTACTTC. This encodes CASSAQGTFQETQYF.

The gene calls are TRBV21-1 and TRBJ1-2; TRBD1, the D gene given by the table, was not confirmed from the DNA. TRBV21-1 is recorded as a pseudogene. The CDR3 contains 18 residues. CDR3 loop: CASSKFTLKVGQIYGYTF. CDR3 nucleotides: TGTGCCAGCAGCAAATTCACCTTAAAGGTGGGACAGATCTATGGCTACACCTTC.

V gene TRBV9 combines with J gene TRBJ2-1, with 7 bases matching TRBD2. Germline CDR1 reads SGDLS; CDR2 reads YYNGEE. The CDR3 runs to 16 residues. V gave up 0 bases and J gave up 0 bases; unmatched junction bases: 3. CDR3 amino acids: CASSVEGGGSYNEQFF. Written as DNA, the CDR3 is TGTGCCAGCAGCGTAGAGGGCGGGGGCTCCTACAATGAGCAGTTCTTC.

J is TRBJ2-7 and V is TRBV5-1; 9 bases agree with TRBD1. Germline CDR1 is SGHRS and CDR2 is YFSETQ. The CDR3 is 16 amino acids. Germline trimming cut 4 bases from V and 3 bases from J; bases unmatched to any gene: 11. The CDR3: CASSPSEGTGLYEQYF. CDR3 nucleotide sequence: TGCGCCAGCAGCCCCTCGGAGGGGACAGGGCTCTACGAGCAGTACTTC. Full variable domain (remainder filled in from reference TRBV5-1 and TRBJ2-7): KAGVTQTPRYLIKTRGQQVTLSCSPISGHRSVSWYQQTPGQGLQFLFEYFSETQRNKGNFPGRFSGRQFSNSRSEMNVSTLELGDSALYLCASSPSEGTGLYEQYFGPGTRLTVT.

Comment on this clone: Since the CDR3 does not end with the conserved phenylalanine or tryptophan, this likely comes from a read error. Because the CDR3's place on the DNA is in doubt, the DNA is left out and the CDR3 is given as listed by TCRdb. The V call is TRBV27, the J call TRBJ2-7; TRBD2 is the table's D call and was not checked against the DNA. The CDR3 contains 15 residues when both ends are counted. Germline-derived CDR1 and CDR2 are MNHEY and SMNVEV (reference sequence). CDR3: CASSLRPGAPGLGAI.

Only one count was recorded for this clone. The chain has TRBV27 and TRBJ1-2; 9 bases align to TRBD1. CDR1 and CDR2 from the germline V gene are MNHEY and SMNVEV (reference sequence). With V trimmed by 5 bases and J by 8 bases, 12 bases remained unmatched. This CDR3 spans 15 amino acids. CDR3 DNA sequence: TGTGCCAGCAGTCCAAACCGGGACAGGGCATTCGGCTACACCTTC. It yields the protein CASSPNRDRAFGYTF.

The chain links TRBV6-2 or TRBV6-3 to TRBJ1-6; 7 nucleotides align to TRBD1. The CDR3 consists of 17 residues. V gave up 0 bases and J gave up 0 bases; unmatched junction bases: 2. Germline CDR1 reads MNHEY; CDR2 reads SVGEGT. CDR3 loop: CASSYSRGSSYNSPLHF. CDR3 nucleotides: TGTGCCAGCAGTTACTCCAGGGGGAGCTCCTATAATTCACCCCTCCACTTT.

The rearrangement joins TRBV20-1 to TRBJ1-4; D unclear. CDR1 and CDR2 (germline): DFQATT, SNEGSKA (reference sequence). The length of the CDR3 is 11 residues. The V and J ends lost 6 bases and 8 bases respectively, with 10 bases between them. The CDR3 nucleotides are TGCAGTGCCGCCCCGGGAGAAAAACTGTTTTTT. Its translation is CSAAPGEKLFF.

The chain carries TRBV28 and TRBJ2-5, with 9 bases fitting TRBD2. The germline V gene encodes CDR1 MDHEN and CDR2 SYDVKM. V lost 8 bases, J lost 5 bases, and 18 bases stayed unmatched. This CDR3 contains 17 residues. The CDR3 sequence is CASSVAVASGMGETQYF. As DNA, the CDR3 is TGTGCCAGCTCCGTAGCTGTAGCTAGCGGGATGGGTGAGACCCAGTACTTC.

The chain joins TRBV7-2 to TRBJ2-3; 10 bases agree with TRBD2. Germline loops: CDR1 SGHTA, CDR2 FQGNSA. The CDR3 spans 17 residues. J gave up 5 bases and V 2 bases, and 10 bases lay outside the gene matches. CDR3 sequence reads: CASSLPPSGGAGDTQYF. The CDR3, as DNA: TGTGCCAGCAGCTTACCCCCCAGCGGGGGGGCCGGAGATACGCAGTATTTT.

J is TRBJ1-2 and V is TRBV7-2; 8 bases match TRBD1. The germline V gene encodes CDR1 SGHTA and CDR2 FQGNSA. The J segment lost 4 bases and the V segment lost 4 bases, leaving 11 bases of the junction unmatched. This CDR3 is built from 16 residues. CDR3 nucleotide sequence: TGTGCCAGCAGCTCATACTACAGGGGGTCCGGCTATGGCTACACCTTC. This gives the protein CASSSYYRGSGYGYTF.

The chain joins TRBV7-2 to TRBJ2-5; TRBD1 aligns across 7 bases. With 4 bases clipped from V and 4 bases from J, the junction kept 9 bases outside the gene matches. The CDR3 has 15 residues. The germline V gene encodes CDR1 SGHTA and CDR2 FQGNSA. In DNA form, the CDR3 reads TGTGCCAGCAGCTCCTACGGGGACAGTCGAGAGACCCAGTACTTC. Translation: CASSSYGDSRETQYF. Together with reference TRBV7-2 and TRBJ2-5, the CDR3 gives the full variable domain: GAGVSQSPSNKVTEKGKDVELRCDPISGHTALYWYRQSLGQGLEFLIYFQGNSAPDKSGLPSDRFSAERTGGSVSTLTIQRTQQEDSAVYLCASSSYGDSRETQYFGPGTRLLVL.

This chain links TRBV15 with TRBJ2-1; D possibly corresponds to TRBD1 (6 bases). The V end was cut by 5 bases, the J end by 8 bases, with 10 bases between. The CDR3 has 12 residues. Germline CDR1 and CDR2: LNHNV and YYDKDF (reference sequence). The CDR3 bases are TGTGCCACCAGCCGCCCAGGGGATGAGCAGTTCTTC. It codes for CATSRPGDEQFF.

The genes are TRBV20-1 and TRBJ2-5; D might be TRBD1 (7 bases). This CDR3 is 13 amino acids long. The ends were cut back, 3 bases at V and 4 bases at J, with 12 bases in the middle. In germline, CDR1 is DFQATT, CDR2 SNEGSKA (reference sequence). CDR3 region: CSASRQGGETQYF. As DNA, the CDR3 is TGCAGTGCTAGTAGACAGGGAGGAGAGACCCAGTACTTC.

This clone came up once. V gene TRBV7-2 combines with J gene TRBJ2-1; D perhaps matches TRBD2 (7 bases). Per germline, CDR1 SGHTA and CDR2 FQGNSA. CDR3 length: 14 residues. The V and J ends lost 5 bases and 9 bases respectively, with 17 bases between them. The CDR3 sequence: CASSALIAGAEQFF. DNA of the CDR3: TGTGCCAGCAGCGCCTTAATTGCGGGGGCTGAGCAGTTCTTC.

This chain joins TRBV28 and TRBJ2-7; D perhaps matches TRBD2 (7 bases). V was cut by 3 bases and J by 3 bases, with 9 bases left in between. The CDR3 covers 13 residues. The germline V gene has CDR1 MDHEN and CDR2 SYDVKM. CDR3 in amino acids: CASSFGGLYEQYF. As DNA, the CDR3 is TGTGCCAGCAGTTTCGGGGGGCTCTACGAGCAGTACTTC.

The chain carries TRBV5-1 and TRBJ1-3, with TRBD1 identical over 7 bases. CDR3 size: 19 residues. Germline lookup yields CDR1 SGHRS and CDR2 YFSETQ. V trimming: 0 bases; J trimming: 0 bases; junction bases outside the gene matches: 12. The CDR3 nucleotides are TGCGCCAGCAGCTTGGGGCTTCGGACAGGAGCCAACTCTGGAAACACCATATATTTT. Protein: CASSLGLRTGANSGNTIYF.